The entry below gives a single T cell receptor (beta chain) sequence along with its context. The data were obtained in a study of blood T cell repertoires in COVID-19. TCRdb keeps only in-frame clones here, not all; method: immunoSEQ multiplex PCR. The sample includes roughly 150,000 clones, 80% of them seen just once. This CDR3 comprises 15 residues. Germline assignment: CDR1 WNHNN and CDR2 SYGVQD (reference sequence). The V gene lost 4 bases and the J gene lost 2 bases, with 12 bases spanning the gap. The sequenced material came from PBMCs or T cells enriched from blood (not recorded which). This receptor was taken from a woman between 55 and 75 years old who had recovered from COVID-19. V gene TRBV10-1 combines with J gene TRBJ2-1, with a tentative D call TRBD1 (6 bases). CDR3 region: CASSVGRGPYNEQFF. DNA of the CDR3: TGCGCCAGCAGTGTAGGCAGGGGTCCCTACAATGAGCAGTTCTTC.